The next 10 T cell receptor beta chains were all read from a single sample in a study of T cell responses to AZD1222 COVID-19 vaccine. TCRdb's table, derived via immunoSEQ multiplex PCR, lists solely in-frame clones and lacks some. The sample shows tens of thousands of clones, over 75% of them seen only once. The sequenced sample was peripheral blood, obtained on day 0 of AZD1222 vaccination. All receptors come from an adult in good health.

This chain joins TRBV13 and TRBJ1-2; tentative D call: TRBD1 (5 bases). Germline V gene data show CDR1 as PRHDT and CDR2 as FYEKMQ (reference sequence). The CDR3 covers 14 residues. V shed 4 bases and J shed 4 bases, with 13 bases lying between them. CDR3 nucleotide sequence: TGTGCCAGCAGCTCTAACCGGGGACGCTATGGCTACACCTTC. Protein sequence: CASSSNRGRYGYTF.

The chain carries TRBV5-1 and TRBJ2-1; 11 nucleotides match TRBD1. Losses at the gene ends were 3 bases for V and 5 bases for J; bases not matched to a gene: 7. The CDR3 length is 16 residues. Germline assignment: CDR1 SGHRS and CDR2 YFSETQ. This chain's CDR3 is CASSSMDRGLHNEQFF. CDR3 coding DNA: TGCGCCAGCAGCTCGATGGACAGGGGGCTACACAATGAGCAGTTCTTC.

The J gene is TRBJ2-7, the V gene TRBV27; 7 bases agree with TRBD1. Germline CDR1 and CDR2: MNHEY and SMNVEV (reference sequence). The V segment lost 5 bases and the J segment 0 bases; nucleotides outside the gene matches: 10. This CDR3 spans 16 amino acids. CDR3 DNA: TGTGCCAGCAGTCCCCTTGACAGGGTTTCCTCCTACGAGCAGTACTTC. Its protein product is CASSPLDRVSSYEQYF.

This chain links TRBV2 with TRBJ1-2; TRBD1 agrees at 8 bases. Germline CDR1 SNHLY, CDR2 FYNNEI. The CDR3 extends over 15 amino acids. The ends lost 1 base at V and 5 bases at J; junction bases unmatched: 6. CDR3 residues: CASSEEAGGIYGYTF. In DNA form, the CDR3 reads TGTGCCAGCAGTGAAGAGGCAGGGGGCATTTATGGCTACACCTTC.

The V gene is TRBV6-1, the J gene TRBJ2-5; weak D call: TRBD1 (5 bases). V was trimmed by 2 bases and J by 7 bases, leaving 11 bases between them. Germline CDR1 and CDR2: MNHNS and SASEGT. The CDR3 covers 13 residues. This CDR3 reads CASSELTVGTQYF. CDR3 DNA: TGTGCCAGCAGTGAACTGACAGTGGGGACCCAGTACTTC.

DNA of the CDR3: TGCAGCGTTGTGGGACAGGGGGCGCAAGCTTTCTTT. Protein product: CSVVGQGAQAFF. The V and J genes are TRBV29-1 and TRBJ1-1, with 12 positions matching TRBD1. V lost 4 bases to trimming and J lost 9 bases; unmatched junction nucleotides: 3. The CDR3 runs to 12 residues. Germline V gives CDR1 SQVTM, CDR2 ANQGSEA. Filled out from reference TRBV29-1 and TRBJ1-1, the complete variable domain reads SAVISQKPSRDICQRGTSLTIQCQVDSQVTMMFWYRQQPGQSLTLIATANQGSEATYESGFVIDKFPISRPNLTFSTLTVSNMSPEDSSIYLCSVVGQGAQAFFGQGTRLTVV.

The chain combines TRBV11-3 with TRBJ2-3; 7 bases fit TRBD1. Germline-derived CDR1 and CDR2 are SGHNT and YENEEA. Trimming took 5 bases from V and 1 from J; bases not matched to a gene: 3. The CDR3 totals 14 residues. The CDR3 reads CASSHGQGTDTQYF. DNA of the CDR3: TGTGCCAGCAGCCACGGACAGGGCACAGATACGCAGTATTTT.

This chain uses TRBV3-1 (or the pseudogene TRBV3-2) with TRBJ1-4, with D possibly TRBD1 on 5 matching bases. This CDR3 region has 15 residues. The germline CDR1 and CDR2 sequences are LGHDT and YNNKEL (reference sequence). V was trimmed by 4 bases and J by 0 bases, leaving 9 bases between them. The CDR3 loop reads CASSPARATNEKLFF. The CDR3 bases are TGTGCCAGCAGCCCGGCCAGGGCAACTAATGAAAAACTGTTTTTT.

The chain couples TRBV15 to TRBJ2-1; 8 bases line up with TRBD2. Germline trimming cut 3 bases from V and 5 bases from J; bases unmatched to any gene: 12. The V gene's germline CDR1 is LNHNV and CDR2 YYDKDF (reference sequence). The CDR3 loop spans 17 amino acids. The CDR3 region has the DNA TGTGCCACCAGCAGGGCCGGGACGGGGGGGCTTGACAATGAGCAGTTCTTC. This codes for CATSRAGTGGLDNEQFF.

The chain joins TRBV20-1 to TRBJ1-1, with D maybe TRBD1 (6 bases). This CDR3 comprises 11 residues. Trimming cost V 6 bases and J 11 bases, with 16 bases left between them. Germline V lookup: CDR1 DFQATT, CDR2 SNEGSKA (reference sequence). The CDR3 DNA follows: TGCAGTGCCGCAGGCGGGGGGCTGGCTTTCTTT. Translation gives CSAAGGGLAFF.